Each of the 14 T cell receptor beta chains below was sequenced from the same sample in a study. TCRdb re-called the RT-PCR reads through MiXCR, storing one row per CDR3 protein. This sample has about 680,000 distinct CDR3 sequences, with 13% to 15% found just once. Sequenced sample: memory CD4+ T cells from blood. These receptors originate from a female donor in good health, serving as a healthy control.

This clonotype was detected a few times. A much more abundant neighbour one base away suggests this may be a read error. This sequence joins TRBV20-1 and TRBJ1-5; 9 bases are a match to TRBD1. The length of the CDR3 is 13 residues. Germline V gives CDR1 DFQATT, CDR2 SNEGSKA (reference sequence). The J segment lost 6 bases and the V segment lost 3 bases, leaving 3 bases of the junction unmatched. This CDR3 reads CSASQDRGQPQHF. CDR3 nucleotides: TGCAGTGCTAGTCAGGACAGGGGTCAGCCCCAGCATTTT.

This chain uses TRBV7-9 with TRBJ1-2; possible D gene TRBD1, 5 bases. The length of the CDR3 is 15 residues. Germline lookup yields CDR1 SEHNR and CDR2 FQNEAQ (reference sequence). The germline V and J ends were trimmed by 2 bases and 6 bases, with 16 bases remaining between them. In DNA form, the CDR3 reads TGTGCCAGCAGCTTACCCCAGGGAACGATAGATGGCTACACCTTC. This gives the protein CASSLPQGTIDGYTF.

The CDR3 DNA sequence: TGTGCCATCGGGACGGCTAACTATGGCTACACCTTC. Translation: CAIGTANYGYTF. The chain is built from TRBV10-3 and TRBJ1-2, with D tentatively TRBD1 (5 bases). Germline CDR1 reads ENHRY; CDR2 reads SYGVKD. V lost 8 bases, J lost 0 bases, and 7 bases lay in between. The CDR3 sequence is 12 residues long.

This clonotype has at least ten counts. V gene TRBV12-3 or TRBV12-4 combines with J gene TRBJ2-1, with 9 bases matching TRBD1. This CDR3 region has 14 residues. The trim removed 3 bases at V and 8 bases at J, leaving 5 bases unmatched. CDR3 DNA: TGTGCCAGCAGTTTGTACAGGGGGCTCGATGAGCAGTTCTTC. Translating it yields CASSLYRGLDEQFF.

The CDR3: CASSIDQGRNQPQHF. The CDR3 DNA reads as TGTGCCAGCAGCATAGATCAGGGTCGCAATCAGCCCCAGCATTTT. V usage is TRBV6-5 and J usage is TRBJ1-5; weak D call: TRBD1 (5 bases). Per germline, CDR1 MNHEY and CDR2 SVGAGI. The CDR3 consists of 15 residues. Trimming removed 6 bases at V and 2 bases at J, with 14 bases between.

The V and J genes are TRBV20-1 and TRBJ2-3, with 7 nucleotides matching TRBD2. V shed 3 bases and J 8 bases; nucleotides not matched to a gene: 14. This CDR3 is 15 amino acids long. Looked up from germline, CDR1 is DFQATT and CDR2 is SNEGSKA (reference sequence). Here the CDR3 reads CSASPRGEPPGTQYF. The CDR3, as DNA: TGCAGTGCTAGCCCCCGGGGGGAGCCACCGGGTACGCAGTATTTT.

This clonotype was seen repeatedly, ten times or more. The CDR3 DNA is TGTGCCAGCAGCTACGGACAGTGGGGAAATCAGCCCCAGCATTTT. The encoded protein is CASSYGQWGNQPQHF. V and J are TRBV5-5 and TRBJ1-5; TRBD1 is a possible D gene (6 bases). Trimming left V 3 bases short and J 4 bases short, with 14 bases between. This CDR3 spans 15 amino acids. CDR1 and CDR2 (germline): SGHKS, YYEKEE (reference sequence).

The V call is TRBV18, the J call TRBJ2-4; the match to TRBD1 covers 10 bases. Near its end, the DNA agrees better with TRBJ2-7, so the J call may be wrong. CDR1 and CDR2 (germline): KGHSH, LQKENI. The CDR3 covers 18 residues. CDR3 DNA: TGTGCCAGCTCAACCGCAAACCCCGGGACAGGGGTGATCGTCGAGCAGTACTTC. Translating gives CASSTANPGTGVIVEQYF.

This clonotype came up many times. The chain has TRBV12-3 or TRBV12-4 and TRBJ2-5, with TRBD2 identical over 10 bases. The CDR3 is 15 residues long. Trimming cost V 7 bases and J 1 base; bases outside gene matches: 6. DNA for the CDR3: TGTGCCAGCACTCCGGGACTAGCGAGCCAAGAGACCCAGTACTTC. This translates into CASTPGLASQETQYF.

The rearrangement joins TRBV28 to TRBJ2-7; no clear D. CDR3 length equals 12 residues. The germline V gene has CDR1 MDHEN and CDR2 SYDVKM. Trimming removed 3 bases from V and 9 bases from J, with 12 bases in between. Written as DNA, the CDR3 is TGTGCCAGCAGTTTCGGCCCCTCGACGCAGTACTTC. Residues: CASSFGPSTQYF.

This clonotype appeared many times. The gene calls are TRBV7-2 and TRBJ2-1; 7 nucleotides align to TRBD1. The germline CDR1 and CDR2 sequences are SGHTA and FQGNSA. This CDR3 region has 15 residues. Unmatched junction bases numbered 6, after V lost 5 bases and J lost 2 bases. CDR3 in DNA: TGTGCCAGCAGCCTGACAGGGACCCCCTACAATGAGCAGTTCTTC. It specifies CASSLTGTPYNEQFF.

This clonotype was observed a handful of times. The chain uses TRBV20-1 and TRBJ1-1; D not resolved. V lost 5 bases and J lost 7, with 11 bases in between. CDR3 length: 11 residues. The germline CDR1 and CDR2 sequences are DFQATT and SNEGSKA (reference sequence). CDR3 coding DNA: TGCAGTGCTTCCATGGAGTATGAAGCTTTCTTT. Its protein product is CSASMEYEAFF.

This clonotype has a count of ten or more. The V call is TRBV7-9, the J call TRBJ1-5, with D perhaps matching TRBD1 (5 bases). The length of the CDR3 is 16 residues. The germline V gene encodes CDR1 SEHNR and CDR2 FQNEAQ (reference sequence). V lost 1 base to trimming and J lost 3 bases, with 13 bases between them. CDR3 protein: CASSLGGAAYNQPQHF. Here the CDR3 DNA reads TGTGCCAGCAGCTTAGGAGGGGCGGCCTACAATCAGCCCCAGCATTTT. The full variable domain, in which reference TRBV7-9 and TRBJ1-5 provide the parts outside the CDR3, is DTGVSQNPRHKITKRGQNVTFRCDPISEHNRLYWYRQTLGQGPEFLTYFQNEAQLEKSRLLSDRFSAERPKGSFSTLEIQRTEQGDSAMYLCASSLGGAAYNQPQHFGDGTRLSIL.

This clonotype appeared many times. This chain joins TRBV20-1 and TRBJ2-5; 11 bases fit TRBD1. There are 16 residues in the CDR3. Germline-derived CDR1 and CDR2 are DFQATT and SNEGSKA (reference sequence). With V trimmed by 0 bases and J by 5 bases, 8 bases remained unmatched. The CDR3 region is CSARDRGTGGYETQYF. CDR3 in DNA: TGCAGTGCTAGAGATCGCGGGACAGGGGGTTATGAGACCCAGTACTTC.